This T cell receptor (beta chain) was sequenced in a study of blood T cell repertoires in COVID-19. Study as a whole: T cells, B-cell-depleted T cells, or PBMCs supplied cDNA or gDNA.

The CDR3 consists of 13 residues. The V end lost 8 bases, the J end lost 0 bases, and 10 bases lay between the germline ends. The germline gives CDR1 KGHSH, CDR2 LQKENI. Profiling relied on immunoSEQ multiplex PCR, and the TCRdb table lists in-frame clones only, not all of them. The data show fewer than 250,000 clones, about 83% seen once. This sequence originates from a human donor in a cohort sampled during active COVID-19. Sequenced material: peripheral blood. This sequence joins TRBV18 and TRBJ1-1; D gene unclear. The CDR3 sequence is CASQEGLNTEAFF. DNA of the CDR3: TGTGCCAGCCAGGAGGGCTTGAACACTGAAGCTTTCTTT.